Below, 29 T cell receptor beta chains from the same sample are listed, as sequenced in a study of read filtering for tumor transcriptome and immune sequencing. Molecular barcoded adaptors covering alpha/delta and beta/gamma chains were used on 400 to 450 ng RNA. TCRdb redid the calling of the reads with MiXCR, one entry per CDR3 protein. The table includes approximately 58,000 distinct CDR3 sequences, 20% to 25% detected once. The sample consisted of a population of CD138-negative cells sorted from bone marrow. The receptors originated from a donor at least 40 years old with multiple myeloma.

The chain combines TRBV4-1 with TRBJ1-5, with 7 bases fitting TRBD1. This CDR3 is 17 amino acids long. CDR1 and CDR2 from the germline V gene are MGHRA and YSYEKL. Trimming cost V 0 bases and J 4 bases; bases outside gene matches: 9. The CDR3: CASSQDPVTGMNQPQHF. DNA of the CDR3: TGCGCCAGCAGCCAAGATCCCGTGACAGGGATGAATCAGCCCCAGCATTTT.

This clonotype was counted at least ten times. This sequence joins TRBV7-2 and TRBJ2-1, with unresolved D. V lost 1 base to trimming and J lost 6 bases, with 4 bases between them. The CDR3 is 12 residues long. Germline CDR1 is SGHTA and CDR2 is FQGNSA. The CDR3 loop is CASSLVFNEQFF. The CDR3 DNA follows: TGTGCCAGCAGCTTAGTATTCAATGAGCAGTTCTTC.

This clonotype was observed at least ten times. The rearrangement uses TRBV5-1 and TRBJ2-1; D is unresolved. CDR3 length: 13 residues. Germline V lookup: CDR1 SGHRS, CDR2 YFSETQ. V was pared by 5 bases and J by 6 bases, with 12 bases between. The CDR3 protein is CASRPNNGNEQFF. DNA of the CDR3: TGCGCCAGCAGACCTAATAACGGCAATGAGCAGTTCTTC.

CDR3 nucleotides: TGTGCCACCAGCTCGGCGGGACCGACTGAAGCTTTCTTT. As protein: CATSSAGPTEAFF. V is TRBV15 and J is TRBJ1-1; maybe TRBD1 (5 bases). The CDR3 runs 13 residues. The V gene's germline CDR1 is LNHNV and CDR2 YYDKDF (reference sequence). V was clipped by 5 bases and J by 5 bases, with 12 bases between them. The variable domain in full, completed from reference TRBV15 and TRBJ1-1, reads DAMVIQNPRYQVTQFGKPVTLSCSQTLNHNVMYWYQQKSSQAPKLLFHYYDKDFNNEADTPDNFQSRRPNTSFCFLDIRSPGLGDTAMYLCATSSAGPTEAFFGQGTRLTVV.

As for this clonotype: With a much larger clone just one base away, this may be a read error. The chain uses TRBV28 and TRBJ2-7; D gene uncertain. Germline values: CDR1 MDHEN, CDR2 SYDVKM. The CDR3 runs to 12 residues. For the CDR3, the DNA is TGTGCCAGCAGTTTATCTGAGTACGAGCACTACTTC. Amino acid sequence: CASSLSEYEHYF. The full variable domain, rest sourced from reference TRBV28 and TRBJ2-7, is DVKVTQSSRYLVKRTGEKVFLECVQDMDHENMFWYRQDPGLGLRLIYFSYDVKMKEKGDIPEGYSVSREKKERFSLILESASTNQTSMYLCASSLSEYEHYFGPGTRLTVT.

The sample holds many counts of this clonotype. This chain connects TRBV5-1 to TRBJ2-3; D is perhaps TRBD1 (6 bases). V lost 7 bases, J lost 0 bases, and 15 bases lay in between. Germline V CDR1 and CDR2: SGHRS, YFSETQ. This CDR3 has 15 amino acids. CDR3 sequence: CASSRGTTSTDTQYF. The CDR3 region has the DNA TGCGCCAGCTCCAGGGGTACTACTAGCACAGATACGCAGTATTTT.

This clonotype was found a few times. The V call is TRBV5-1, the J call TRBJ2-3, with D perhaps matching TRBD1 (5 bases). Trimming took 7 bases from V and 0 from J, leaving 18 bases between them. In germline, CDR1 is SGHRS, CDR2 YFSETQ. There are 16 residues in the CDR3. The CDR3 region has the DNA TGCGCCAGCTCCCTTCAGGGCGAGGCAAGCACAGATACGCAGTATTTT. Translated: CASSLQGEASTDTQYF.

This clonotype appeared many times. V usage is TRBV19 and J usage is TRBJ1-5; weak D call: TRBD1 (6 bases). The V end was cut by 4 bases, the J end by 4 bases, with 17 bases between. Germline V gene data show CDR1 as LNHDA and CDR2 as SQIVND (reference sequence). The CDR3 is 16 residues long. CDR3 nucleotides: TGTGCCAGTAGTAAGAGGTCCGGGACACGGAATCAGCCCCAGCATTTT. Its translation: CASSKRSGTRNQPQHF.

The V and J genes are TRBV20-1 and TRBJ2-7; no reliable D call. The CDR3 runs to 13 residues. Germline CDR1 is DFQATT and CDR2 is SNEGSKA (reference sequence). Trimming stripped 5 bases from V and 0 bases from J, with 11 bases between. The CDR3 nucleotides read TGCAGTGCTCTCCCCAGGAGCTCCTACGAGCAGTACTTC. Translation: CSALPRSSYEQYF.

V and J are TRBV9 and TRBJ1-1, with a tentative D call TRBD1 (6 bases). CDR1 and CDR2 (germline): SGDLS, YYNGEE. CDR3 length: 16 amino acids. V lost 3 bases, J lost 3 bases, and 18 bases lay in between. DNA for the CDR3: TGTGCCAGCAGCGGCGACAGGTCCGCTCGCCACACTGAAGCTTTCTTT. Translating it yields CASSGDRSARHTEAFF.

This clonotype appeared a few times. CDR3 region: CASSQGQDIYYEQYF. For the CDR3, the DNA is TGTGCCAGCAGCCAGGGACAGGACATCTACTACGAGCAGTACTTC. The rearrangement uses TRBV5-4 and TRBJ2-7; 8 bases agree with TRBD1. J gave up 3 bases and V 4 bases, and 9 bases lay outside the gene matches. Germline V gene data show CDR1 as SGHNT and CDR2 as YYREEE (reference sequence). This CDR3 spans 15 amino acids. The variable domain in full, with the rest retrieved from reference TRBV5-4 and TRBJ2-7, is ETGVTQSPTHLIKTRGQQVTLRCSSQSGHNTVSWYQQALGQGPQFIFQYYREEENGRGNFPPRFSGLQFPNYSSELNVNALELDDSALYLCASSQGQDIYYEQYFGPGTRLTVT.

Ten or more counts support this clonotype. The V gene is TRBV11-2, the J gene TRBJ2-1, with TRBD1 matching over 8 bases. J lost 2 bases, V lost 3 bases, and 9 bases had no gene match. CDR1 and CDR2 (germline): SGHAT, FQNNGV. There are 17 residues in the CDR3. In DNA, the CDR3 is TGTGCCAGCAGCTTCATTTCACAGGGGGTACCCTACAATGAGCAGTTCTTC. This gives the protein CASSFISQGVPYNEQFF.

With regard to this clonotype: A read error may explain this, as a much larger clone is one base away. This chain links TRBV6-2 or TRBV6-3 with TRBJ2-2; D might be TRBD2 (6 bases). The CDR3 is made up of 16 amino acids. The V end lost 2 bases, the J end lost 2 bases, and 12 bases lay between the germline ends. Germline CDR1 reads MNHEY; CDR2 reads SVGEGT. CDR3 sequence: CASSYPRGVNTGELFF. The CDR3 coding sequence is TGTGCCAGCAGTTACCCCCGCGGGGTAAACACCGGGGAGCTGTTTTTT.

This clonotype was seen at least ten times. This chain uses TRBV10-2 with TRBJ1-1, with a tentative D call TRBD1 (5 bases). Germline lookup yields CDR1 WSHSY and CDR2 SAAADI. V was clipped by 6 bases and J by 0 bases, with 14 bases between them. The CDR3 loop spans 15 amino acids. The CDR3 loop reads CASRDRGRMNTEAFF. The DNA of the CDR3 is TGCGCCAGCAGGGACCGGGGGAGGATGAACACTGAAGCTTTCTTT.

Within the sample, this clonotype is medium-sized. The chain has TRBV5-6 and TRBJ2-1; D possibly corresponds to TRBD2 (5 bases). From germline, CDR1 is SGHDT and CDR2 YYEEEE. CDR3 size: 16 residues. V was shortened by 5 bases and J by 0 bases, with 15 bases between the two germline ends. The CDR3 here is CASSIRTGSSYNEQFF. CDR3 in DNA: TGTGCCAGCAGTATTAGGACGGGGAGCTCCTACAATGAGCAGTTCTTC.

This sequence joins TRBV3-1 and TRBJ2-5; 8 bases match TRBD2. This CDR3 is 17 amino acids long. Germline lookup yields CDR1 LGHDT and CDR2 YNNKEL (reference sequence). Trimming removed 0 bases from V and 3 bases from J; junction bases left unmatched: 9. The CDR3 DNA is TGTGCCAGCAGCCAAGATAGAATAGCGGGGAGGAAAGAGACCCAGTACTTC. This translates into CASSQDRIAGRKETQYF.

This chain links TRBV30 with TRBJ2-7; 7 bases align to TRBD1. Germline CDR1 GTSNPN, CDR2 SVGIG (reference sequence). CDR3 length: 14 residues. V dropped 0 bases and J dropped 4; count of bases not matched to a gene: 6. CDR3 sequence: CAWSVETGKYEQYF. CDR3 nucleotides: TGTGCCTGGAGTGTGGAGACAGGGAAGTACGAGCAGTACTTC.

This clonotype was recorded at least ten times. CDR3 sequence reads: CASSQGWGAYTGELFF. CDR3 nucleotide sequence: TGTGCCAGCAGCCAAGGATGGGGGGCCTACACCGGGGAGCTGTTTTTT. The gene calls are TRBV14 and TRBJ2-2, with D perhaps TRBD1 or TRBD2 (6 bases each). V was trimmed by 1 base and J by 3 bases, leaving 12 bases between them. CDR3 size: 16 residues. Germline CDR1 and CDR2: SGHDN and FVKESK. The full variable domain, completed using reference TRBV14 and TRBJ2-2, is EAGVTQFPSHSVIEKGQTVTLRCDPISGHDNLYWYRRVMGKEIKFLLHFVKESKQDESGMPNNRFLAERTGGTYSTLKVQPAELEDSGVYFCASSQGWGAYTGELFFGEGSRLTVL.

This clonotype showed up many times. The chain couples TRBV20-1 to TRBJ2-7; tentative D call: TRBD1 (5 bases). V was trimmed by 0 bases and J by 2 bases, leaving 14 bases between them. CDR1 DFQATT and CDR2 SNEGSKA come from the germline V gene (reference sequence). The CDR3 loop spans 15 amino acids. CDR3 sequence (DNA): TGCAGTGCTAGAGATACAGGACAACTCCCCTACGAGCAGTACTTC. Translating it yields CSARDTGQLPYEQYF.

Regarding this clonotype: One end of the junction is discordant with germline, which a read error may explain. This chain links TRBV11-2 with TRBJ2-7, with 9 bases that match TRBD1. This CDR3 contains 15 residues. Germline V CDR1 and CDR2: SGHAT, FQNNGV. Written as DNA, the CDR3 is TGTGCCTGCAGTATGCCCGGGACAGGGTCTTACGAGCAGTACTTC. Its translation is CACSMPGTGSYEQYF. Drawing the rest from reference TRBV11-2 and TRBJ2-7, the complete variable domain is EAGVAQSPRYKIIEKRQSVAFWCNPISGHATLYWYQQILGQGPKLLIQFQNNGVVDDSQLPKDRFSAERLKGVDSTLKIQPAKLEDSAVYLCACSMPGTGSYEQYFGPGTRLTVT.

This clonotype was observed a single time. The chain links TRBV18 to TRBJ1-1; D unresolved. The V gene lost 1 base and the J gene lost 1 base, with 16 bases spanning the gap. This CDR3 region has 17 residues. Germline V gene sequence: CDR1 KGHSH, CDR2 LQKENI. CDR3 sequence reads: CASSPLEGNTANTEAFF. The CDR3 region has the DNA TGTGCCAGCTCACCACTCGAGGGAAACACCGCGAACACTGAAGCTTTCTTT.

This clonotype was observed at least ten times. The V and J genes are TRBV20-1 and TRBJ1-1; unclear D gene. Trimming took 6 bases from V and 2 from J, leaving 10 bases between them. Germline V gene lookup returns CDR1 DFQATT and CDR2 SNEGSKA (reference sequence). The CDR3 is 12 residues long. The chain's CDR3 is CSAVPTNTEAFF. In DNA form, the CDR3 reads TGCAGTGCAGTTCCGACAAACACTGAAGCTTTCTTT.

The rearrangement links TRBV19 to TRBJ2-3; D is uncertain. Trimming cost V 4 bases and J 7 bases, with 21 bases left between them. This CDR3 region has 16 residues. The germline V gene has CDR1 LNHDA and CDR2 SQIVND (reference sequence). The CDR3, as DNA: TGTGCCAGTAGTACGTTCGACTCGGGCCCCGTGAATACGCAGTATTTT. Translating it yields CASSTFDSGPVNTQYF.

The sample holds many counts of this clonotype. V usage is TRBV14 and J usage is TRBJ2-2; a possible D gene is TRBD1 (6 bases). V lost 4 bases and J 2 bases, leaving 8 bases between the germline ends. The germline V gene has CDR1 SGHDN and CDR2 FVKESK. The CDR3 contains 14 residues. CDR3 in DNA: TGTGCCAGCAGCCTACAGGGAAACACCGGGGAGCTGTTTTTT. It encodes CASSLQGNTGELFF.

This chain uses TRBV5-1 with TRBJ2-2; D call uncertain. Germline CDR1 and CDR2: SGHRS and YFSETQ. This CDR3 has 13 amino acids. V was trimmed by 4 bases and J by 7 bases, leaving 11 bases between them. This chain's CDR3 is CASSPRVDGELFF. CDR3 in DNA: TGCGCCAGCAGCCCCCGGGTGGACGGGGAGCTGTTTTTT.

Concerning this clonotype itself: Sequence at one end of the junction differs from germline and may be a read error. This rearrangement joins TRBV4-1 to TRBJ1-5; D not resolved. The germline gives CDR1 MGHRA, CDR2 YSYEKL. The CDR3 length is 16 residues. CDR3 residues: CASSQEYRGSSQPQHF. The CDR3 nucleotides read TGCGCCAGCAGCCAAGAATACCGGGGAAGCAGTCAGCCCCAGCATTTT.

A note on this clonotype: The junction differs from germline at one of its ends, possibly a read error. CDR3 DNA sequence: TGTGCCACCATTCTTACACCAAGTTTGAACACTGGAGCTTTCTTT. The encoded protein is CATILTPSLNTGAFF. The gene calls are TRBV28 and TRBJ1-1; D not resolved. The CDR3 is 15 residues long. Germline V gene lookup returns CDR1 MDHEN and CDR2 SYDVKM.

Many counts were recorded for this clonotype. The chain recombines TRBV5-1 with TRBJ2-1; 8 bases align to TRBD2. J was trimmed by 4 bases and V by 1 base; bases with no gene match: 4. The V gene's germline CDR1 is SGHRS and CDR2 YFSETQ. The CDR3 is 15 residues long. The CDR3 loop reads CASSLSGGAYNEQFF. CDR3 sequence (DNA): TGCGCCAGCAGCTTGTCGGGGGGGGCTTACAATGAGCAGTTCTTC. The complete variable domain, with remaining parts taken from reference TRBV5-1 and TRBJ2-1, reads KAGVTQTPRYLIKTRGQQVTLSCSPISGHRSVSWYQQTPGQGLQFLFEYFSETQRNKGNFPGRFSGRQFSNSRSEMNVSTLELGDSALYLCASSLSGGAYNEQFFGPGTRLTVL.

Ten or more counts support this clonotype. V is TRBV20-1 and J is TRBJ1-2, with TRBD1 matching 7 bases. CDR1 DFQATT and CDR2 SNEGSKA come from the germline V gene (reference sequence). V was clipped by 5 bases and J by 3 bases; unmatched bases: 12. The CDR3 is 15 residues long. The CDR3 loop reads CSASSGDRDYYGYTF. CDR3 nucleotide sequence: TGCAGTGCTTCCTCGGGGGACAGAGACTACTATGGCTACACCTTC.